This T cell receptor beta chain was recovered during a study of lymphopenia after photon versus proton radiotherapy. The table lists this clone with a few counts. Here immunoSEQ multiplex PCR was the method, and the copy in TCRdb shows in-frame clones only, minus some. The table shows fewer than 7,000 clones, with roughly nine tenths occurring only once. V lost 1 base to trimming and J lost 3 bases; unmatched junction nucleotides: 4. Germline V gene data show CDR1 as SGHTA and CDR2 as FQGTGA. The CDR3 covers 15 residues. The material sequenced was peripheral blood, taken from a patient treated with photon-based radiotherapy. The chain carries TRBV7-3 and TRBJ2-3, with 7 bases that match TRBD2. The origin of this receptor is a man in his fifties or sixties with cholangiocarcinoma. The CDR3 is CASSLMGGGTDTQYF. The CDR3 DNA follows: TGTGCCAGCAGCTTAATGGGGGGAGGGACAGATACGCAGTATTTT.